This T cell receptor (beta chain) was documented in a study of blood T cell repertoires in COVID-19. Turning to the study itself: In each case, the material was cDNA or gDNA derived from T cells, B-cell-depleted T cells, or PBMCs.

The germline gives CDR1 SGDLS, CDR2 YYNGEE. The V end lost 4 bases, the J end lost 3 bases, and 13 bases lay between the germline ends. The CDR3 spans 15 residues. Clones were read by immunoSEQ multiplex PCR, and TCRdb kept only the in-frame ones, dropping some. The sample shows 100,000 to 150,000 clones, approximately 90% of them seen only once. This receptor was obtained from a man in his 60s with COVID-19, enrolled during active disease. This chain connects TRBV9 to TRBJ1-4; no clear D. The sequencing input was peripheral blood. Here the CDR3 reads CASSLSGIPNEKLFF. The CDR3 DNA sequence: TGTGCCAGCAGCCTATCCGGGATTCCTAATGAAAAACTGTTTTTT.